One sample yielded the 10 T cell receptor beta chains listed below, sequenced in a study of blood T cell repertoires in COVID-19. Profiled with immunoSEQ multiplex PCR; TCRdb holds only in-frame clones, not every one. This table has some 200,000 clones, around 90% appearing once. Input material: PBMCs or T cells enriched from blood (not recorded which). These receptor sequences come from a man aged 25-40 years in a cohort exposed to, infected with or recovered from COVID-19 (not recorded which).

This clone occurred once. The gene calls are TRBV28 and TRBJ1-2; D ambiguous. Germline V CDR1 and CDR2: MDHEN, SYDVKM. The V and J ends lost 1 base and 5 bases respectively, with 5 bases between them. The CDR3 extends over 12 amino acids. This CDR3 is CASSLLRYGYTF. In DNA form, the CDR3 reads TGTGCCAGCAGTTTATTGCGGTATGGCTACACCTTC.

In DNA form, the CDR3 reads TGTGCCAGCAGTGGGACAGGGGGCACAGAGCCCCAGCATTTT. Encoded protein: CASSGTGGTEPQHF. The chain recombines TRBV25-1 with TRBJ1-5, with 11 bases matching TRBD1. The CDR3 is 14 amino acids. The germline CDR1 and CDR2 sequences are MGHDK and SYGVNS. V trimming: 4 bases; J trimming: 8 bases; junction bases outside the gene matches: 4.

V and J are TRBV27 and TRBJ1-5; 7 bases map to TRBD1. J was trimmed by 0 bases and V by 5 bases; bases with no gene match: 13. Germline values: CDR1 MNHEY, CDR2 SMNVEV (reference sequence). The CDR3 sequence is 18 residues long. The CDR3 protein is CASSPLTGDIYSNQPQHF. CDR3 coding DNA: TGTGCCAGCAGTCCGCTAACAGGGGATATATATAGCAATCAGCCCCAGCATTTT.

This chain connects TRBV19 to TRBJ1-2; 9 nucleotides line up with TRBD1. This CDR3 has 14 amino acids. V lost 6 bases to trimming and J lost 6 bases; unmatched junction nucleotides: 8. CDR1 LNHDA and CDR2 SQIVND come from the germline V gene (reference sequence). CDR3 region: CASRLTGTGNGYTF. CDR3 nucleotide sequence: TGTGCCAGTAGGCTTACCGGGACAGGGAATGGCTACACCTTC. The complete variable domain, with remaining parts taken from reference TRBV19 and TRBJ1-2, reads DGGITQSPKYLFRKEGQNVTLSCEQNLNHDAMYWYRQDPGQGLRLIYYSQIVNDFQKGDIAEGYSVSREKKESFPLTVTSAQKNPTAFYLCASRLTGTGNGYTFGSGTRLTVV.

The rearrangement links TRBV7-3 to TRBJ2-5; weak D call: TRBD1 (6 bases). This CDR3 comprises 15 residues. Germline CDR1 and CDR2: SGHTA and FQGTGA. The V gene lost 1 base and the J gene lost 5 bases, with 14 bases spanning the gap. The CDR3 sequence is CASSLSVRQGETQYF. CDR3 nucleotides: TGTGCCAGCAGCTTAAGTGTGCGGCAGGGGGAGACCCAGTACTTC.

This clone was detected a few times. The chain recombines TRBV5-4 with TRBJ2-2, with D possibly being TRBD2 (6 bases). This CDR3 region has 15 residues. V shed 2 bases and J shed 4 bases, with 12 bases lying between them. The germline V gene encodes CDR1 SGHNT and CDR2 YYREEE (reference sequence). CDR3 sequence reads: CASSLRTGGTGELFF. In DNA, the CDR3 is TGTGCCAGCAGCTTACGGACCGGGGGCACCGGGGAGCTGTTTTTT.

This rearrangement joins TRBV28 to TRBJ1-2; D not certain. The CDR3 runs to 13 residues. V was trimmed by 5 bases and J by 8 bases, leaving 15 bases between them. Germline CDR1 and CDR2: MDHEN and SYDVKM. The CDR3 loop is CASSDQVFGGYTF. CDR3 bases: TGTGCCAGCAGTGACCAGGTTTTTGGAGGCTACACCTTC.

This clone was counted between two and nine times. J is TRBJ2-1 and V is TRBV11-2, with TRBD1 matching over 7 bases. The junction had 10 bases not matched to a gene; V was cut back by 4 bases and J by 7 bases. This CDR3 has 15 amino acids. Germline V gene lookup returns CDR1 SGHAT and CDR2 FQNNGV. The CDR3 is CASSSYGAQGNEQFF. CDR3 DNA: TGTGCCAGCAGCTCTTATGGGGCACAGGGGAATGAGCAGTTCTTC. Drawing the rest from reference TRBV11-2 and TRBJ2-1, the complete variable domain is EAGVAQSPRYKIIEKRQSVAFWCNPISGHATLYWYQQILGQGPKLLIQFQNNGVVDDSQLPKDRFSAERLKGVDSTLKIQPAKLEDSAVYLCASSSYGAQGNEQFFGPGTRLTVL.

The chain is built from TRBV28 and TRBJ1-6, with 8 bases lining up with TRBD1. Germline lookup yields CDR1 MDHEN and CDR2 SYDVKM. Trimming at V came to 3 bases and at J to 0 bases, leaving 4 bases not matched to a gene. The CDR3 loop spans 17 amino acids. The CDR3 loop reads CASSFGQGSSYNSPLHF. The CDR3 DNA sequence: TGTGCCAGCAGTTTCGGACAGGGAAGCTCCTATAATTCACCCCTCCACTTT.

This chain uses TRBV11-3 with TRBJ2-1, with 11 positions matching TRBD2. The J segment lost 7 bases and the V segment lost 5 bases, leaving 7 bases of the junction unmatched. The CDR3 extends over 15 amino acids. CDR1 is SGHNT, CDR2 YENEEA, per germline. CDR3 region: CASSRGTSGLNEQFF. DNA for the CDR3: TGTGCCAGCAGCCGGGGGACTAGCGGCCTTAATGAGCAGTTCTTC. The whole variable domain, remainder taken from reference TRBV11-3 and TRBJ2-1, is EAGVVQSPRYKIIEKKQPVAFWCNPISGHNTLYWYLQNLGQGPELLIRYENEEAVDDSQLPKDRFSAERLKGVDSTLKIQPAELGDSAVYLCASSRGTSGLNEQFFGPGTRLTVL.